The 14 T cell receptor beta chains below come from one sample, sequenced in a study of identical twins. TCRdb used MiXCR to reprocess the 5' RACE reads, holding one entry per CDR3 protein. The sample holds about 730,000 distinct CDR3 sequences, 21% seen once. These data were likewise used in another study, on T cells expressing NK-cell markers.

The source material was PBMCs. The receptor set was obtained from a woman between 18 and 29 years old in good health.

The genes are TRBV20-1 and TRBJ2-5; D uncertain. Deletions cut 4 bases from V and 3 bases from J, with 12 bases between. Germline CDR1 DFQATT, CDR2 SNEGSKA (reference sequence). The CDR3 extends over 13 amino acids. CDR3 in amino acids: CSAILKGKETQYF. The CDR3 DNA reads as TGCAGTGCTATCCTAAAGGGTAAAGAGACCCAGTACTTC.

Concerning this clonotype: Mismatch with germline at one junction end may stem from a read error. The rearrangement joins TRBV6-5 to TRBJ2-4; D is possibly TRBD2 (6 bases). Germline loops: CDR1 MNHEY, CDR2 SVGAGI. The CDR3 extends over 19 amino acids. CDR3 coding DNA: TGTGCCAGCAGTTTTGACGTCGTCGGGGCGGGAAGGTCCAAAACCATTCAGTACTTC. Translating gives CASSFDVVGAGRSKTIQYF.

The chain couples TRBV12-3 or TRBV12-4 to TRBJ2-1; 7 bases are shared with TRBD2. Trimming cost V 4 bases and J 6 bases; bases outside gene matches: 6. The CDR3 consists of 14 residues. The CDR3 coding sequence is TGTGCCAGCAGTTCGCGGGAGAACGGCAATGAGCAGTTCTTC. Translated: CASSSRENGNEQFF.

The gene calls are TRBV14 and TRBJ2-3; D is possibly TRBD2 (5 bases). V was pared by 3 bases and J by 5 bases, with 15 bases between. There are 15 residues in the CDR3. Germline V gene lookup returns CDR1 SGHDN and CDR2 FVKESK. The CDR3 region has the DNA TGTGCCAGCAGCCAGGTCGCAAATGCGGGAGATACGCAGTATTTT. Its translation: CASSQVANAGDTQYF. Full variable domain (remainder filled in from reference TRBV14 and TRBJ2-3): EAGVTQFPSHSVIEKGQTVTLRCDPISGHDNLYWYRRVMGKEIKFLLHFVKESKQDESGMPNNRFLAERTGGTYSTLKVQPAELEDSGVYFCASSQVANAGDTQYFGPGTRLTVL.

V usage is TRBV10-1 and J usage is TRBJ1-2; D unresolved. Trimming removed 10 bases at V and 4 bases at J, with 10 bases between. From germline, CDR1 is WNHNN and CDR2 SYGVQD (reference sequence). This CDR3 has 11 residues. The CDR3 reads CANHRFYGYTF. CDR3 DNA: TGCGCCAACCACAGATTCTATGGCTACACCTTC.

This clonotype was counted between two and nine times. The chain joins TRBV12-5 to TRBJ2-3; 11 nucleotides match TRBD2. Germline V gives CDR1 LGHNT, CDR2 FRNRAP. The CDR3 totals 19 residues. V dropped 4 bases and J dropped 7; count of bases not matched to a gene: 19. This chain's CDR3 is CASGSTSGTNELLTNTQYF. In nucleotides, the CDR3 is TGTGCTAGTGGTTCGACTAGCGGGACGAACGAATTACTCACTAATACGCAGTATTTT.

The chain is built from TRBV5-1 and TRBJ2-7; D is perhaps TRBD2 (6 bases). This CDR3 is 16 amino acids long. Germline CDR1 reads SGHRS; CDR2 reads YFSETQ. Trimming took off 1 base at V and 2 bases at J, with 16 bases between the two ends. CDR3 coding DNA: TGCGCCAGCAGCTTGAATCGGGGGAGTGCAGCCTACGAGCAGTACTTC. Translating it yields CASSLNRGSAAYEQYF.

In this sample, this clonotype turned up a few times. The V call is TRBV7-8, the J call TRBJ2-3, with TRBD2 matching 7 bases. The CDR3 totals 14 residues. The germline V gene has CDR1 SGHVS and CDR2 FQNEAQ. V was clipped by 1 base and J by 5 bases; unmatched bases: 3. The CDR3 nucleotides are TGTGCCAGCAGCTTAGACGGACTAGGAGATACGCAGTATTTT. This encodes CASSLDGLGDTQYF.

This chain connects TRBV9 to TRBJ1-1, with a weak D call TRBD1 (6 bases). Trimming removed 4 bases from V and 5 bases from J, with 15 bases in between. Germline CDR1 is SGDLS and CDR2 is YYNGEE. There are 14 residues in the CDR3. CDR3 nucleotide sequence: TGTGCCAGCAGCATTACAGGGATGAGGACTGAAGCTTTCTTT. Translating it yields CASSITGMRTEAFF.

This sequence joins TRBV6-1 and TRBJ2-2, with D possibly matching TRBD1 (8 bases). The V and J ends lost 6 bases and 8 bases respectively, with 22 bases between them. Germline lookup yields CDR1 MNHNS and CDR2 SASEGT. This CDR3 region has 16 residues. The CDR3 here is CASRRGGGQGTGELFF. DNA of the CDR3: TGTGCCAGCAGGAGGGGGGGCGGACAGGGAACGGGGGAGCTGTTTTTT.

This clonotype was picked up a small number of times. The rearrangement joins TRBV7-2 to TRBJ2-3; D is unclear. Germline V gives CDR1 SGHTA, CDR2 FQGNSA. The CDR3 loop spans 14 amino acids. Trimming left V 3 bases short and J 0 bases short, with 7 bases between. CDR3 region: CASSFSHSTDTQYF. For the CDR3, the DNA is TGTGCCAGCAGCTTTAGTCACAGCACAGATACGCAGTATTTT.

This clonotype was observed a handful of times. The chain links TRBV10-3 to TRBJ1-2; unclear D gene. This CDR3 spans 14 amino acids. V was shortened by 7 bases and J by 2 bases, with 14 bases between the two germline ends. Per the germline V gene, CDR1 is ENHRY and CDR2 is SYGVKD. The CDR3 nucleotides are TGTGCCATCATGACTGGCCGATCGAACTATGGCTACACCTTC. As protein: CAIMTGRSNYGYTF.

This clonotype was seen a few times. CDR3 DNA sequence: TGTGCCAGCAGCCCGGGTGCGGTCGCTTTCTTT. Its protein product is CASSPGAVAFF. The rearrangement joins TRBV12-3 or TRBV12-4 to TRBJ1-1; D unresolved. V gave up 6 bases and J gave up 11 bases, with 13 bases separating them. The CDR3 consists of 11 residues.

This clonotype was found a few times. This chain uses TRBV12-3 or TRBV12-4 with TRBJ2-7; TRBD2 might be the D (6 bases). The V end was cut by 5 bases, the J end by 0 bases, with 14 bases between. The CDR3 consists of 15 residues. CDR3 DNA: TGTGCCAGCAGTCTTAGCGGCCCTGACTCCTACGAGCAGTACTTC. Translating gives CASSLSGPDSYEQYF.